What follows are 5 T cell receptor beta chains derived from one specimen sequenced in a study of response to subunit inactivated influenza vaccine (dated 2018 in TCRdb). Library preparation used RT-PCR. Sequencing used an Illumina HiSeq 2500. In TCRdb, the public reads were trimmed at Q25 with fastp and aligned with MiXCR, with productive beta chains retained. Identical CDR3 proteins give one entry, which carries the most common genes and DNA. The sample table lists over 650,000 distinct CDR3 sequences, approximately 17% of them with a count of one. The ten largest clones capture 11% of the sample. The specimen comprised PBMCs from blood, sampled 4 to 6 days after vaccination. The receptors shown here come from a man in his fifties or sixties who received an inactivated influenza vaccine. Donor details come from another sample of the same person, matched by shared clones.

This clonotype was observed at least ten times. The J gene is TRBJ2-1, the V gene TRBV5-1, with TRBD2 matching 9 bases. The CDR3 runs 15 residues. Germline V gene sequence: CDR1 SGHRS, CDR2 YFSETQ. The V gene end was trimmed by 1 base and the J gene end by 10 bases; junction bases not matched to a gene: 9. The CDR3 protein is CASSLMSGGPWEQFF. CDR3 bases: TGCGCCAGCAGCTTGATGAGCGGGGGGCCTTGGGAGCAGTTCTTC.

This clonotype came up a few times. This chain links TRBV24-1 with TRBJ1-2; 9 bases fit TRBD1. The CDR3 is 14 residues long. Germline-derived CDR1 and CDR2 are KGHDR and SFDVKD. J gave up 7 bases and V 9 bases, and 11 bases lay outside the gene matches. DNA of the CDR3: TGTGCCACCCAAGGATTACAGGGGGCTGTTGGCTACACCTTC. Its protein product is CATQGLQGAVGYTF.

The J gene is TRBJ1-1, the V gene TRBV29-1; 9 nucleotides agree with TRBD1. V shed 4 bases and J 1 base; nucleotides not matched to a gene: 1. CDR1 is SQVTM and CDR2 is ANQGSEA in the germline V gene. The CDR3 is 13 amino acids. Here the CDR3 reads CSVGTGENTEAFF. CDR3 coding DNA: TGCAGCGTTGGGACAGGGGAGAACACTGAAGCTTTCTTT.

This clonotype occurred many times. The chain couples TRBV20-1 to TRBJ2-7, with 7 bases identical to TRBD1. Germline V lookup: CDR1 DFQATT, CDR2 SNEGSKA (reference sequence). This CDR3 region has 16 residues. V was pared by 6 bases and J by 6 bases, with 20 bases of the junction left unmatched. DNA of the CDR3: TGCAGTGCCCTAATAGGGGGCAGCGCCAGGGTTTCCGAGCAGTACTTC. This translates into CSALIGGSARVSEQYF.

The genes are TRBV5-1 and TRBJ2-2; a possible D gene is TRBD2 (6 bases). Germline CDR1 and CDR2: SGHRS and YFSETQ. V was cut by 3 bases and J by 5 bases, with 17 bases left in between. CDR3 length: 16 residues. The CDR3 sequence is CASSSLGGGGTGELFF. The DNA of the CDR3 is TGCGCCAGCAGCTCCCTCGGTGGAGGAGGGACCGGGGAGCTGTTTTTT. Looking up the rest from reference TRBV5-1 and TRBJ2-2 gives the full variable domain: KAGVTQTPRYLIKTRGQQVTLSCSPISGHRSVSWYQQTPGQGLQFLFEYFSETQRNKGNFPGRFSGRQFSNSRSEMNVSTLELGDSALYLCASSSLGGGGTGELFFGEGSRLTVL.